Sequencing of this T cell receptor beta chain was carried out in a study of cytomegalovirus exposure and HLA in healthy donors. For the study at large: An early data release held around 80 million unique TCRs from HLA-typed donors. Regarding the study as a whole: Cytomegalovirus-associated status was assigned to 164 TCR beta chains. Roughly even sequencing depth across donors was the assumption behind the presence/absence analyses.

On this clone: The target antigen is unknown. This CDR3 is also generated by other DNA sequences in the sample.

Trimming cost V 2 bases and J 4 bases, with 10 bases left between them. Germline CDR1 reads SGDLS; CDR2 reads YYNGEE. The CDR3 loop spans 14 amino acids. Primers included in the PCR were 60 Vbeta and 13 Jbeta primers. The repertoire was sequenced with immunoSEQ multiplex PCR; TCRdb's copy has only in-frame clones and lacks some. This sample's clone table lists approximately 76,000 clones. This chain uses TRBV9 with TRBJ1-5; perhaps TRBD1 as D (5 bases). Source material: PBMCs. The receptor was derived from a man aged 18 to 30 in good health and CMV-seropositive. The CDR3 loop reads CASSVGGGNQPQHF. CDR3 in DNA: TGTGCCAGCAGCGTCGGCGGGGGGAATCAGCCCCAGCATTTT.